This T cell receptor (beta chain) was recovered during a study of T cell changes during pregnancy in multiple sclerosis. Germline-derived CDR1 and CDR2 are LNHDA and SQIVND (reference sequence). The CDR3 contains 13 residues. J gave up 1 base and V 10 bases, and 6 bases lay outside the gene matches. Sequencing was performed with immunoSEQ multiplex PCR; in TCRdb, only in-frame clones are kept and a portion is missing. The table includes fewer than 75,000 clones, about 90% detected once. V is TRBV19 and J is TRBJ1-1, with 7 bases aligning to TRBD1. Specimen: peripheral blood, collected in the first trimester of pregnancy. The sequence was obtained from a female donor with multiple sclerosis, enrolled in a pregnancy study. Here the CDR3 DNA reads TGTGCCATTTCGGACAGGCGGAACACTGAAGCTTTCTTT. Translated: CAISDRRNTEAFF.